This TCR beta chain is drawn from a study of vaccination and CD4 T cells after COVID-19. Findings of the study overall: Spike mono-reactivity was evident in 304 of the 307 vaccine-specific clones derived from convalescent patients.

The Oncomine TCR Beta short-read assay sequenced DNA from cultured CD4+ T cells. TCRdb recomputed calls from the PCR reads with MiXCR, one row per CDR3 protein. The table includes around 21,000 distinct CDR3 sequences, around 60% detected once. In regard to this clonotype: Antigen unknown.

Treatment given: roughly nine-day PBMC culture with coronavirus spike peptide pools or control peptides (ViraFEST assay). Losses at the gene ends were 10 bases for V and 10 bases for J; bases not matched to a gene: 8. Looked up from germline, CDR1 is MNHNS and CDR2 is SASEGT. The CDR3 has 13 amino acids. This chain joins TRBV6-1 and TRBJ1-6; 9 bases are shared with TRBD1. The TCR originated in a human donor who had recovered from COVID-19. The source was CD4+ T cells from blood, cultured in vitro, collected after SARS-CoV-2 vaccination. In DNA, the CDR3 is TGTGCCACTCGGACAGGGGAGGGATCACCCCTCCACTTT. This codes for CATRTGEGSPLHF.